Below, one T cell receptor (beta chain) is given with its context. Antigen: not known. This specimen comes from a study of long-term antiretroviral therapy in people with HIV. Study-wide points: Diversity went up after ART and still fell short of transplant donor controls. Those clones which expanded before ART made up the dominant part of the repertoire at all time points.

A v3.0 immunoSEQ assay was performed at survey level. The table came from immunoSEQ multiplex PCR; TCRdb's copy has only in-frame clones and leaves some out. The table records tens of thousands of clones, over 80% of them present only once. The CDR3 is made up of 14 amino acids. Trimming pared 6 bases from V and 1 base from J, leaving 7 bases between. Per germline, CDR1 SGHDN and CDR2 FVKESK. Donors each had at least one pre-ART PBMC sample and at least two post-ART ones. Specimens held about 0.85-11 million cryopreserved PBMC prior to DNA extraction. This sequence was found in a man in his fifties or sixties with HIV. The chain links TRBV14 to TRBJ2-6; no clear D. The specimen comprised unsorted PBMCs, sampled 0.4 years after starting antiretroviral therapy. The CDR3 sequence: CASSQLSGANVLTF. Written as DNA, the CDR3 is TGTGCCAGCAGTCAGTTATCTGGGGCCAACGTCCTGACTTTC.